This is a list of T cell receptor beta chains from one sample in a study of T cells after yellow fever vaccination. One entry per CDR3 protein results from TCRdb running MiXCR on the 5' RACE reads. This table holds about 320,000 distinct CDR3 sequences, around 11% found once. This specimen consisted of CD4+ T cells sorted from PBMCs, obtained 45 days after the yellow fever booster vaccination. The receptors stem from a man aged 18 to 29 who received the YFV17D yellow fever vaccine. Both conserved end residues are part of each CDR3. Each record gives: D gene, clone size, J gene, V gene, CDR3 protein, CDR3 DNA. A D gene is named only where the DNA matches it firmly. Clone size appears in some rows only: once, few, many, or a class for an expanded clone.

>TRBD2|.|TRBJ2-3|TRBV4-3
CASSQGVSGGRDTQYF
TGCGCCAGCAGCCAAGGAGTAAGCGGGGGGCGGGATACGCAGTATTTT
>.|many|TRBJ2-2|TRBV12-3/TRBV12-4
CASTPGAGELFF
TGTGCCAGCACCCCAGGGGCCGGGGAGCTGTTTTTT
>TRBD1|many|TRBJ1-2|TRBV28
CASSRPGQGYGYTF
TGTGCCAGCAGTCGCCCCGGACAGGGCTATGGCTACACCTTC
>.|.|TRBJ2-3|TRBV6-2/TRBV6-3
CASSGLPPYTDTQYF
TGTGCCAGCTCGGGACTCCCTCCCTACACAGATACGCAGTATTTT
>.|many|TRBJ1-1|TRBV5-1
CASSLGPEAGPAFF
TGCGCCAGCAGCTTGGGGCCCGAGGCGGGGCCGGCTTTCTTT
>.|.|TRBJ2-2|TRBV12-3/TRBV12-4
CASREAGARTGELFF
TGTGCCAGCAGGGAGGCGGGGGCGCGGACCGGGGAGCTGTTTTTT
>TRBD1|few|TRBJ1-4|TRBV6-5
CASRPTGQGSEKLFF
TGTGCCAGCAGACCAACCGGACAGGGATCTGAAAAACTGTTTTTT
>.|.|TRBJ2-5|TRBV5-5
CASRPSAGAYQETQYF
TGTGCCAGCAGGCCCTCGGCAGGGGCTTACCAAGAGACCCAGTACTTC
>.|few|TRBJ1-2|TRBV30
CAWSGTGKYGYTF
TGTGCCTGGAGTGGTACAGGGAAATATGGCTACACCTTC
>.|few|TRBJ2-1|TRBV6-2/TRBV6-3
CASSYRWGTGGDEQFF
TGTGCCAGCAGTTACCGATGGGGGACTGGGGGCGATGAGCAGTTCTTC
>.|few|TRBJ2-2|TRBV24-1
CATSAGEVAGELFF
TGTGCCACCAGTGCAGGGGAAGTTGCCGGGGAGCTGTTTTTT
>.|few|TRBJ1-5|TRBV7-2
CASSWGLDQPQHF
TGTGCCAGCAGCTGGGGGTTGGATCAGCCCCAGCATTTT
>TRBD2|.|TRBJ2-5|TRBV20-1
CSALTGLAGTQYF
TGCAGTGCTCTCACTGGACTAGCAGGGACCCAGTACTTC
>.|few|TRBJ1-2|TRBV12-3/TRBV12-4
CASSPGPGTYGYTF
TGTGCCAGCAGTCCCGGCCCGGGTACATATGGCTACACCTTC
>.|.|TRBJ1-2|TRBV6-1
CASSDGGARYGYTF
TGTGCCAGCAGTGACGGGGGGGCAAGGTATGGCTACACCTTC
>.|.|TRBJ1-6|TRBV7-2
CASSLEDRGGSPLHF
TGTGCCAGCAGCTTAGAGGATAGGGGGGGTTCACCCCTCCACTTT
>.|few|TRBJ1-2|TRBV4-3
CASSQDRRTDYGYTF
TGCGCCAGCAGCCAAGATCGCAGGACGGACTATGGCTACACCTTC
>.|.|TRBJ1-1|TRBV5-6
CASSYGPTEAFF
TGTGCCAGCAGCTACGGGCCGACTGAAGCTTTCTTT
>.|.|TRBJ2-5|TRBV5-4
CASADHGQGETQYF
TGTGCCAGCGCCGATCATGGGCAGGGTGAGACCCAGTACTTC
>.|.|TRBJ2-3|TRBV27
CASSKQGTDTQYF
TGTGCCAGCAGTAAACAGGGAACAGATACGCAGTATTTT
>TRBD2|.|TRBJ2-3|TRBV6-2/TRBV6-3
CAIGGEADTQYF
TGTGCCATCGGGGGGGAAGCAGATACGCAGTATTTT
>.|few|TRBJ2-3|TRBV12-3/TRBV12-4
CASRPGVTDTQYF
TGTGCCAGCAGGCCCGGGGTCACAGATACGCAGTATTTT
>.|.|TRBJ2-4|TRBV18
CASSSGPGDGIQYF
TGTGCCAGCTCGTCGGGACCGGGGGATGGCATTCAGTACTTC
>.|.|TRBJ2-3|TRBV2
CASSATKRGATSTDTQYF
TGTGCCAGCAGTGCAACCAAAAGGGGGGCAACTAGCACAGATACGCAGTATTTT
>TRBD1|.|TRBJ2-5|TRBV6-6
CASSYYPGQGGETQYF
TGTGCCAGCAGTTACTATCCGGGACAGGGGGGAGAGACCCAGTACTTC
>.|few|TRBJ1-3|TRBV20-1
CSAPKPVAGNTIYF
TGCAGTGCTCCTAAACCCGTAGCTGGAAACACCATATATTTT
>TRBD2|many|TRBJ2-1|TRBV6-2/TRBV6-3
CASKRGSGGLEQFF
TGTGCCAGCAAGCGCGGTAGCGGGGGCCTCGAGCAGTTCTTC
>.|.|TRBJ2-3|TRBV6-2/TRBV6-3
CASTPRGRGATSSTDTQYF
TGTGCCAGCACCCCTAGAGGACGCGGGGCCACTTCTAGCACAGATACGCAGTATTTT